This paragraph reports one T cell receptor beta chain. The sample originates from a study of shared clonotypes between healthy human individuals. V dropped 0 bases and J dropped 7 bases, with 16 bases sitting between them. Germline V CDR1 and CDR2: GTSNPN, SVGIG (reference sequence). This CDR3 is built from 14 residues. TCRdb's copy holds only in-frame clones and misses some; the assay was immunoSEQ multiplex PCR. The table includes 500,000 or so clones, approximately 95% detected once. This chain links TRBV30 with TRBJ2-7, with TRBD2 as a possible D gene (6 bases). This sequence was found in a woman between 25 and 40 years old in good health. The material sequenced was naive CD4+ T cells sorted from blood. The subset is: CD45RA+ positively selected. In nucleotides, the CDR3 is TGTGCCTGGAGTGTACCCGGAGGGCGATATGAGCAGTACTTC. Translation gives CAWSVPGGRYEQYF.